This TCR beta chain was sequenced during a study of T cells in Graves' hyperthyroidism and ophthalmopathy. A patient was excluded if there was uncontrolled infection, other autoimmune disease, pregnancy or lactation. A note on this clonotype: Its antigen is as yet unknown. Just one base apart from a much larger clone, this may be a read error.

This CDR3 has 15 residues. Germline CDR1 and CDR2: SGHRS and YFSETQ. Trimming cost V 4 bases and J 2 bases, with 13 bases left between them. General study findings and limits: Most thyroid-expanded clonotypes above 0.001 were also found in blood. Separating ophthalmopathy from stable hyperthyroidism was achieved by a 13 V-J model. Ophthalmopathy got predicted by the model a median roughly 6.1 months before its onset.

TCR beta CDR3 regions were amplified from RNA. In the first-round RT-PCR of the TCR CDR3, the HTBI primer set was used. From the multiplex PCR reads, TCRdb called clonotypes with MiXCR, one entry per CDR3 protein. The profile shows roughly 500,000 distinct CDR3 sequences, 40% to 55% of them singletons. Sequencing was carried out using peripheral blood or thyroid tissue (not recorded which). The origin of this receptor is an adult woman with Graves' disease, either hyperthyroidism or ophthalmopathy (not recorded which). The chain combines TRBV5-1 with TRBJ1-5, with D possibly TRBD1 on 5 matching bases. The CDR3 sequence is CASSRGVGRNQPQHF. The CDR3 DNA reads TGCGCCAGCAGCCGAGGCGTGGGGCGCAATCAGCCCCAGCATTTT. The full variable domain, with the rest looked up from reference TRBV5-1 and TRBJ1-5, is KAGVTQTPRYLIKTRGQQVTLSCSPISGHRSVSWYQQTPGQGLQFLFEYFSETQRNKGNFPGRFSGRQFSNSRSEMNVSTLELGDSALYLCASSRGVGRNQPQHFGDGTRLSIL.